Here is one T cell receptor beta chain with its context. Its antigen is unidentified. These data belong to a study of T cells after yellow fever vaccination. The study's findings and limits: The secondary T-cell response peaked on day 5, not day 15, but was weaker. Only a small proportion of the clonotypes turned up in both the CD4 and the CD8 compartments, likely arising from convergent recombination. Detected again after the booster were most primary-vaccination clones, at 96% CD4 and 80% to 90% CD8.

The V gene lost 7 bases and the J gene lost 6 bases, with 16 bases spanning the gap. The CDR3 runs to 14 residues. TCRdb recomputed calls from the 5' RACE reads with MiXCR, one row per CDR3 protein. The sample carries around 230,000 distinct CDR3 sequences, roughly 6.3% recorded once. The genes are TRBV12-3 or TRBV12-4 and TRBJ2-1; perhaps TRBD2 as D (6 bases). The material sequenced was CD4+ T cells sorted from PBMCs, taken on the day of the yellow fever booster vaccination. The sequence was collected from a man between 25 and 39 years old who received the YFV17D yellow fever vaccine. The CDR3: CASTPLGRSNEQFF. The CDR3 region has the DNA TGTGCCAGCACCCCCCTGGGGAGGAGCAATGAGCAGTTCTTC.